The clone carrying this T cell receptor (beta chain) was recorded a few times. The antigen remains unidentified. V gave up 4 bases and J gave up 5 bases; unmatched junction bases: 6. CDR3 size: 15 residues. Germline loops: CDR1 LGHNA, CDR2 YSLEER. Every isolated RNA sample was fully reverse transcribed, so sequencing captured expressed TCRB transcripts. Profiled with immunoSEQ multiplex PCR; TCRdb holds only in-frame clones, not every one. The sample shows hundreds of thousands of clones, about a sixth of them seen only once. These data originate in a study of beta chain features in type 1 diabetes. General study points: More deletions and fewer insertions at VDJ junctions were seen in type 1 diabetes patients.

The rearrangement uses TRBV4-3 and TRBJ2-1; 9 nucleotides align to TRBD1. The source material was naive CD4+ T cells from blood. This clonotype was sampled from a man aged 18 to 30 in good health. This CDR3 reads CASSPQGAVNNEQFF. CDR3 sequence (DNA): TGCGCCAGCAGCCCACAGGGGGCTGTAAACAATGAGCAGTTCTTC.